This T cell receptor beta chain was retrieved from a study of shared clonotypes between healthy human individuals. Turning to the study itself: Two women and a few men aged 18 to 49 made up the donors. Donors had three CD4 naive, three CD4 memory, two CD8 naive and one CD8 memory plate apiece. Study results and limitations: Naive CD4 clonotype sharing across a few donors was about 5%.

The assay was carried out at the deep level. The table came from immunoSEQ multiplex PCR; TCRdb's copy has only in-frame clones and leaves some out. Of 2 million to 3 million clones detected, approximately 93% appear once; the ten largest clones hold about 0.39%. As concerns this clone: The antigen remains unidentified.

Germline V lookup: CDR1 MGHDK, CDR2 SYGVNS. This CDR3 is 14 amino acids long. V shed 5 bases, J shed 1 base, and the junction held 0 bases outside the gene matches. The specimen was naive CD4+ T cells from PBMCs. The subset is: CD45RA+ positively selected. The clonotype was recovered from a man between 18 and 29 years old in good health. Some clones in this sample may be carry-over from other donors' samples. This rearrangement joins TRBV25-1 to TRBJ2-1; the match to TRBD2 covers 9 bases. For the CDR3, the DNA is TGTGCCAGCAGTAGCGGGGGGTCCTACAATGAGCAGTTCTTC. Its protein is CASSSGGSYNEQFF.